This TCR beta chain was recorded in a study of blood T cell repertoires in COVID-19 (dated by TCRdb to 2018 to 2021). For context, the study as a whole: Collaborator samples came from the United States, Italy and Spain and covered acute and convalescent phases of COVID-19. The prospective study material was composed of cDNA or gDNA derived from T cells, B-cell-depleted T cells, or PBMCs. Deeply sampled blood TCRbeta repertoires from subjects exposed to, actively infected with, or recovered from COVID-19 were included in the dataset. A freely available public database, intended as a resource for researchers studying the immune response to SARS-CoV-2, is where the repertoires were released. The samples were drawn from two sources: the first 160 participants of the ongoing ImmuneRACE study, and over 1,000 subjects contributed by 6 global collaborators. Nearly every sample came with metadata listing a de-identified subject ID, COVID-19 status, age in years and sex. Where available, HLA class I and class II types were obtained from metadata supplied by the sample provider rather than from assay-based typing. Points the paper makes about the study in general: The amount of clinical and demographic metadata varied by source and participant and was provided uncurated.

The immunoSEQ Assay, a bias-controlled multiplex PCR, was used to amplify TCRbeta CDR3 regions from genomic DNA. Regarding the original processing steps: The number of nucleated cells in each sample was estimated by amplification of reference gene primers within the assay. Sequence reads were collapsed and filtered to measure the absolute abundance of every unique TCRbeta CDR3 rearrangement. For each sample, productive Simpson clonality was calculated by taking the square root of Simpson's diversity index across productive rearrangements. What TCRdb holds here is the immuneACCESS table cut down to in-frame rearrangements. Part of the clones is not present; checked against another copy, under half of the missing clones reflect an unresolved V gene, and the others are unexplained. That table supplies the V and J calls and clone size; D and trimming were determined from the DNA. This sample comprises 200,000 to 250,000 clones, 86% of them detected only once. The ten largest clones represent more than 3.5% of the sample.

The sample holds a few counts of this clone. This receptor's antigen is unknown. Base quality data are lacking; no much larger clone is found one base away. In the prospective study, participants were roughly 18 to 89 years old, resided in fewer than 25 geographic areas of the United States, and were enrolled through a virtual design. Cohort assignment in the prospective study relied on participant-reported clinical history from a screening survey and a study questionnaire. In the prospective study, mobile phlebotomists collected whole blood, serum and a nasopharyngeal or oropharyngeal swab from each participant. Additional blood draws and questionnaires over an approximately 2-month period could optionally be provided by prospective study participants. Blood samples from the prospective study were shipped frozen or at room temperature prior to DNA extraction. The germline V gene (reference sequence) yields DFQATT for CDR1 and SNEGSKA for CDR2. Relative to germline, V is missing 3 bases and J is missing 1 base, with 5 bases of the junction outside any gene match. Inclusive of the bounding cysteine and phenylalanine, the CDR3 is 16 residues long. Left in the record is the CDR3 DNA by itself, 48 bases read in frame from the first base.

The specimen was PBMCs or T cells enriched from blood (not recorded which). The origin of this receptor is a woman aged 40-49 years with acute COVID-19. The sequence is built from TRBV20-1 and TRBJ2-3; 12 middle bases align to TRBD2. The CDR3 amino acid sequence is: CSASLLAGGRTDTQYF. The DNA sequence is TGCAGTGCTAGTCTTCTAGCGGGGGGGCGCACAGATACGCAGTATTTT.